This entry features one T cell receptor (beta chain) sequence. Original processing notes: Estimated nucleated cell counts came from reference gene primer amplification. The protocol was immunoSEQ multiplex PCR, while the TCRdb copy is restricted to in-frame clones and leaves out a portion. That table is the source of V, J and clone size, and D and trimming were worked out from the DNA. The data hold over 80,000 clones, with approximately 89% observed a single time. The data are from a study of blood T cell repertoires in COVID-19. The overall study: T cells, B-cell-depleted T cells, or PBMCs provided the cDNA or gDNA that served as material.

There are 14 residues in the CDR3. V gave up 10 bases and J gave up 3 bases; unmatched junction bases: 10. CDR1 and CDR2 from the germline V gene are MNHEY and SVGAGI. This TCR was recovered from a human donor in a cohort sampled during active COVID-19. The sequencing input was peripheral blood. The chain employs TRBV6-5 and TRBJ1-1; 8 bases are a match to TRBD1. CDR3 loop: CAIKPGTGYTEAFF. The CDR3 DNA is TGTGCCATTAAACCCGGGACAGGATACACTGAAGCTTTCTTT.